The next 3 T cell receptor beta chains were all read from a single sample in a study of blood T cell repertoires in COVID-19. Only in-frame clones appear in the TCRdb table, and some are missing; sequencing was by immunoSEQ multiplex PCR. The data hold 150,000 or so clones, with around 82% observed a single time. The material sequenced was peripheral blood. All receptors come from a human donor with acute or convalescent COVID-19. The donor label of this sample is uncertain.

The chain carries TRBV9 and TRBJ2-5, with a possible D match to TRBD2 (5 bases). The germline V gene has CDR1 SGDLS and CDR2 YYNGEE. The V end was cut by 7 bases, the J end by 3 bases, with 22 bases between. This CDR3 has 16 amino acids. DNA of the CDR3: TGTGCCAGCGGGAAGGGAGTTAAGTCCAATAAAGAGACCCAGTACTTC. Translation gives CASGKGVKSNKETQYF. Complete variable domain (other parts from reference TRBV9 and TRBJ2-5): DSGVTQTPKHLITATGQRVTLRCSPRSGDLSVYWYQQSLDQGLQFLIQYYNGEERAKGNILERFSAQQFPDLHSELNLSSLELGDSALYFCASGKGVKSNKETQYFGPGTRLLVL.

This clone has only one observation. Additional DNA sequences in this sample encode the identical CDR3. The chain couples TRBV10-3 to TRBJ1-2; 11 bases are shared with TRBD1. Trimming at V came to 5 bases and at J to 3 bases, leaving 2 bases not matched to a gene. The germline CDR1 and CDR2 sequences are ENHRY and SYGVKD. This CDR3 region has 14 residues. In DNA, the CDR3 is TGTGCCATCAGTCCGGGACAGGGGGACTATGGCTACACCTTC. It translates to CAISPGQGDYGYTF.

This chain connects TRBV5-1 to TRBJ2-7, with 13 bases that match TRBD2. Losses at the gene ends were 2 bases for V and 5 bases for J; bases not matched to a gene: 4. CDR3 length: 15 residues. The germline CDR1 and CDR2 sequences are SGHRS and YFSETQ. CDR3 in amino acids: CASSLGTSGVHEQYF. The CDR3 coding sequence is TGCGCCAGCAGCTTAGGGACTAGCGGGGTCCACGAGCAGTACTTC.